This T cell receptor (beta chain) was captured by sequencing in a study of response to subunit inactivated influenza vaccine (dated by TCRdb to 2017 to 2018). About the investigation overall: To follow how T cells responded to a trivalent subunit inactivated influenza vaccine, the researchers relied on deep quantitative profiling of the T cell receptor repertoire.

CDR1 and CDR2 are read off the germline V gene as SGHDN and FVKESK. Spanning cysteine to phenylalanine, the CDR3 consists of 13 amino acids. Just the 39-base CDR3 DNA is kept, in frame starting at base 1. Trimming at the junction amounts to 1 base on V and 9 bases on J, and the germline ends lie 13 bases apart. What the work shows at the level of the full study, not this receptor alone: According to the authors, only a limited number of new T cells may be recruited by each seasonal influenza vaccination.

According to the study, the label for this sample's time point signals: approximately 40 days after influenza vaccine administration. This clonotype was observed a few times. What this receptor recognizes is not known. Per-nucleotide qualities are absent, and no much larger clonotype sits a single base away. Receptors were amplified or captured by RT-PCR. Sequencing relied on an Illumina HiSeq 2500. The raw public reads went through TCRdb reprocessing: fastp at Q25, MiXCR clone calling, in-frame beta chains kept. Identical CDR3 protein sequences are pooled into one entry, listed with their most common genes and DNA. This sample has around 160,000 distinct CDR3 sequences in its table, and about a tenth of those were observed once. The ten largest clones take up under 15% of the sample.

Recombination connected TRBV14 to TRBJ2-7; a tentative D match to TRBD1 spans 5 bases. Sequenced material: non-naive T cells sorted from PBMCs, taken roughly 45 days after vaccination. Sample cell subset or site, as interpreted from the label and publication: memory T cell fraction. The TCR comes from a man aged 45-60 years who received an inactivated influenza vaccine. Donor details come from another sample of the same person, matched by shared clones. The sequenced DNA is TGTGCCAGCAGCCAAGTTTTTGGGGCTGTGCAGTACTTC. It translates to CASSQVFGAVQYF.